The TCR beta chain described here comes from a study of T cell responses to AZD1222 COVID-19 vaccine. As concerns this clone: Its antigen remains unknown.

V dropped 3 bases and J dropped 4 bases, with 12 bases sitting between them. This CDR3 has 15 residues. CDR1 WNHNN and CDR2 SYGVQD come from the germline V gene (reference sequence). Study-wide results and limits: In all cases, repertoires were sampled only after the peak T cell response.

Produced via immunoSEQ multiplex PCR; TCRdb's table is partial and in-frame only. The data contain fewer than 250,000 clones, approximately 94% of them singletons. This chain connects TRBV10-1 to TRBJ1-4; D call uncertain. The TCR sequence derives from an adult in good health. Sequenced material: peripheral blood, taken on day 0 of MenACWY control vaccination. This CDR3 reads CASSDGTANNEKLFF. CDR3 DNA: TGCGCCAGCAGTGATGGTACAGCAAATAATGAAAAACTGTTTTTT.